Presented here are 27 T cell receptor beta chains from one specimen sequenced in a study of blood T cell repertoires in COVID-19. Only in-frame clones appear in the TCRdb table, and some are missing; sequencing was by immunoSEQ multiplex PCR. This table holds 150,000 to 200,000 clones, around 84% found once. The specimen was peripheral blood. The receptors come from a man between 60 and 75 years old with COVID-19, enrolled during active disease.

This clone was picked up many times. CDR3 in amino acids: CASSLPGQGLNSPLHF. Here the CDR3 DNA reads TGTGCCAGCAGCTTACCGGGACAGGGTTTGAATTCACCCCTCCACTTT. The rearrangement uses TRBV7-2 and TRBJ1-6, with 9 positions matching TRBD1. This CDR3 comprises 16 residues. CDR1 SGHTA and CDR2 FQGNSA come from the germline V gene. V was clipped by 2 bases and J by 7 bases; unmatched bases: 6.

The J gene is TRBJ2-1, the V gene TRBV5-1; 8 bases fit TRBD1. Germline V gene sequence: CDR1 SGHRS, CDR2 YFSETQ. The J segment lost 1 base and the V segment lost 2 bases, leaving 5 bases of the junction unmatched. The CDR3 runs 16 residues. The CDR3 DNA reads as TGCGCCAGCAGCTTATCCGGGACAGGTTCCTACAATGAGCAGTTCTTC. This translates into CASSLSGTGSYNEQFF.

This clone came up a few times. CDR3 region: CASSAPGTSGMGSQYF. In nucleotides, the CDR3 is TGTGCCAGCAGCGCCCCGGGGACTAGCGGGATGGGGTCCCAGTATTTT. The J gene is TRBJ2-3, the V gene TRBV6-2 or TRBV6-3; 13 bases match TRBD2. CDR1 and CDR2 (germline): MNHEY, SVGEGT. After removal of 6 bases from V and 12 bases from J, the junction contained 15 bases not matched to a gene. This CDR3 is built from 16 residues.

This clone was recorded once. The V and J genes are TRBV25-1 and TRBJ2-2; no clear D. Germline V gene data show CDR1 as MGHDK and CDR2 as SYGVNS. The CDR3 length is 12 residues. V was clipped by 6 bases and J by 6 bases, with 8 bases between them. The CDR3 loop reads CASRIEAGELFF. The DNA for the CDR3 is TGTGCCAGCAGGATAGAGGCCGGGGAGCTGTTTTTT.

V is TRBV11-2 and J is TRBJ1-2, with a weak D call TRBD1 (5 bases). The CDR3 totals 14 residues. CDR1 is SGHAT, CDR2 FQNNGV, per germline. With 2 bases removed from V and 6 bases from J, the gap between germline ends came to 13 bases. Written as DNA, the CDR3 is TGTGCCAGCAGCTTAACGACAGACAATGATGGCTACACCTTC. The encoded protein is CASSLTTDNDGYTF.

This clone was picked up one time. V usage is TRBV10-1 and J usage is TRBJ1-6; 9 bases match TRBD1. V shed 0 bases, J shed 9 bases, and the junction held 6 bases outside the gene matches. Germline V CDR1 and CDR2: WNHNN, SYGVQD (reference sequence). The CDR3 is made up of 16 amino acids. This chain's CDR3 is CASSESRDRDSSPLHF. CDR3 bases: TGCGCCAGCAGTGAGTCCCGGGACAGGGACAGTTCACCCCTCCACTTT.

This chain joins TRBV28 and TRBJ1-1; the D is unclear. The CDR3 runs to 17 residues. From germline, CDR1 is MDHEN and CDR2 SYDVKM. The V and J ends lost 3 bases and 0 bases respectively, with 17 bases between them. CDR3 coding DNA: TGTGCCAGCAGTTTGGCCCCTCAGGCGCGCATGAACACTGAAGCTTTCTTT. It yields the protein CASSLAPQARMNTEAFF.

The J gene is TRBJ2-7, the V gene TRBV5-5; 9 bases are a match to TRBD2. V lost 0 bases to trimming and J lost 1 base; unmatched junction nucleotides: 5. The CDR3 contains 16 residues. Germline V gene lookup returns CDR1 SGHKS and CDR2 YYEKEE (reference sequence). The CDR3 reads CASSLVASGASYEQYF. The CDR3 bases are TGTGCCAGCAGCTTGGTGGCTAGCGGGGCGTCCTACGAGCAGTACTTC.

CDR3 sequence (DNA): TGTGCCTGGAACAGGGCCGGGGTAGGTGGCTACACCTTC. It is translated as CAWNRAGVGGYTF. The V call is TRBV30, the J call TRBJ1-2, with D perhaps matching TRBD1 (6 bases). Germline V gene lookup returns CDR1 GTSNPN and CDR2 SVGIG (reference sequence). V gave up 4 bases and J gave up 7 bases, with 16 bases separating them. There are 13 residues in the CDR3.

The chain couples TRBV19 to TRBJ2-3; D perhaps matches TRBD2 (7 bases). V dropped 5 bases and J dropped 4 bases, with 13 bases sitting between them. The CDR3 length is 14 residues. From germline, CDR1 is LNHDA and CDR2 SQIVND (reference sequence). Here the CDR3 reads CASSVTGGPDTQYF. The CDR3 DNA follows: TGTGCCAGTAGTGTGACCGGGGGGCCAGATACGCAGTATTTT.

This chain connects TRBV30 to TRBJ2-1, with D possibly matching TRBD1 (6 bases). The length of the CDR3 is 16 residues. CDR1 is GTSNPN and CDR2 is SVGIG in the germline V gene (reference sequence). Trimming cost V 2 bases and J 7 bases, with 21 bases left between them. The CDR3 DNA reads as TGTGCCTGGAGTATCTCCGGGACATCAATTGGGAATGAGCAGTTCTTC. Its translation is CAWSISGTSIGNEQFF.

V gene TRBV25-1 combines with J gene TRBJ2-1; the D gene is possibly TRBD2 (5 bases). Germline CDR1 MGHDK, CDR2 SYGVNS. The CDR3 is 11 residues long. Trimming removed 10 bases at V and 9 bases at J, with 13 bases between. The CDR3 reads CATEGIGEQFF. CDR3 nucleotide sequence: TGTGCCACAGAGGGAATTGGTGAGCAGTTCTTC.

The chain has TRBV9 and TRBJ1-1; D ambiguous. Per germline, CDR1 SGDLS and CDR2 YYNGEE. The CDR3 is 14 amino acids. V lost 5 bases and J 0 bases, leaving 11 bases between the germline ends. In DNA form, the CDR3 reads TGTGCCAGCAGACCATTACTAATGAACACTGAAGCTTTCTTT. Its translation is CASRPLLMNTEAFF.

The CDR3 DNA reads TGTGCCAGCAGCCTGGGACAGGGACGAACCAATGAGCAGTTCTTC. It is translated as CASSLGQGRTNEQFF. The V and J genes are TRBV7-3 and TRBJ2-1, with 9 positions matching TRBD1. Germline assignment: CDR1 SGHTA and CDR2 FQGTGA. The CDR3 runs to 15 residues. After removal of 5 bases from V and 6 bases from J, the junction contained 8 bases not matched to a gene.

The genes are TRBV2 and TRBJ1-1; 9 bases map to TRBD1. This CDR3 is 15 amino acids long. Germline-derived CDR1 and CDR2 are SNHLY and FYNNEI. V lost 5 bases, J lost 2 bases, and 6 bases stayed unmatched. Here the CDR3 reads CASSPQGAGNTEAFF. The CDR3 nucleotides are TGTGCCAGCAGTCCACAGGGGGCCGGAAACACTGAAGCTTTCTTT. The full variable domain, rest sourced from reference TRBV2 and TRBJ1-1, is EPEVTQTPSHQVTQMGQEVILRCVPISNHLYFYWYRQILGQKVEFLVSFYNNEISEKSEIFDDQFSVERPDGSNFTLKIRSTKLEDSAMYFCASSPQGAGNTEAFFGQGTRLTVV.

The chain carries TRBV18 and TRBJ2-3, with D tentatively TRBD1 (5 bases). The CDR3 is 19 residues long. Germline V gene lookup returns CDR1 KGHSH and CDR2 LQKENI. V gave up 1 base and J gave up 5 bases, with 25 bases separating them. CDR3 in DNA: TGTGCCAGCTCACCACTGGCCCCTAATAAGGGGCGCCCCCAAGATACGCAGTATTTT. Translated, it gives CASSPLAPNKGRPQDTQYF.

The CDR3 sequence is CASAPLRNEQFF. CDR3 nucleotides: TGTGCCAGTGCCCCACTGCGGAATGAGCAGTTCTTC. This chain uses TRBV2 with TRBJ2-1; D unresolved. Germline V gives CDR1 SNHLY, CDR2 FYNNEI. The CDR3 covers 12 residues. V was pared by 9 bases and J by 7 bases, with 13 bases between.

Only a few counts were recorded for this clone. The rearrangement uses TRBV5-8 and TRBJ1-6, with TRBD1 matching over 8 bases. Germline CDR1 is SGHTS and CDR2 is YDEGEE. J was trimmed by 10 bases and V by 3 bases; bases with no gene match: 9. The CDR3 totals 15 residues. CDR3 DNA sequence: TGTGCCAGCAGCTCCTCCGGGGCAGGGGGCTCACCCCTCCACTTT. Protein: CASSSSGAGGSPLHF.

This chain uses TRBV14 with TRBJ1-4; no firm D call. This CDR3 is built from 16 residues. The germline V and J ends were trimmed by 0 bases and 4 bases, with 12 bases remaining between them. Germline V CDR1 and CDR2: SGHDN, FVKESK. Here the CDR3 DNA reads TGTGCCAGCAGCCAAGACCAGATCGGCGGTAATGAAAAACTGTTTTTT. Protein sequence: CASSQDQIGGNEKLFF. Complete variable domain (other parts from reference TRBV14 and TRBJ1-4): EAGVTQFPSHSVIEKGQTVTLRCDPISGHDNLYWYRRVMGKEIKFLLHFVKESKQDESGMPNNRFLAERTGGTYSTLKVQPAELEDSGVYFCASSQDQIGGNEKLFFGSGTQLSVL.

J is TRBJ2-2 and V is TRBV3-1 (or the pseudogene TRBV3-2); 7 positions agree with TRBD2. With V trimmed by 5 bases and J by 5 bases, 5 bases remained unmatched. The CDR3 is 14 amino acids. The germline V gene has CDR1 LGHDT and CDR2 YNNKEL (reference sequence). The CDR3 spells CASSIGLVTGELFF. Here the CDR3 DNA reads TGTGCCAGCAGCATCGGACTAGTTACCGGGGAGCTGTTTTTT.

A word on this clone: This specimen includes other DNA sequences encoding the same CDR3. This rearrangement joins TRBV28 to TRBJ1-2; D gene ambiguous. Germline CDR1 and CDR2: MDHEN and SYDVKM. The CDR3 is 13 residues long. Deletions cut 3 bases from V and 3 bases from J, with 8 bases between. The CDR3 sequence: CASSFNRDYGYTF. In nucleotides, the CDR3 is TGTGCCAGCAGTTTCAACAGAGACTATGGCTACACCTTC.

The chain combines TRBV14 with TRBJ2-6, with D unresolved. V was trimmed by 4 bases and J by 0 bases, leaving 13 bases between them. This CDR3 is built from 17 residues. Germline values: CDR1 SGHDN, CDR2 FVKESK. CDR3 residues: CASSLPAQSSGANVLTF. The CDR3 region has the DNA TGTGCCAGCAGCCTACCCGCACAGAGCTCTGGGGCCAACGTCCTGACTTTC.

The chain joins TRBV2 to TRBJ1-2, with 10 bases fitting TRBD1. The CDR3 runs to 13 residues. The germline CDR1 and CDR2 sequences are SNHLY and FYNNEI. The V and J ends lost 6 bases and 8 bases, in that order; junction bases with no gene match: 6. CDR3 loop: CASRGQGVEGYTF. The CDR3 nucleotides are TGTGCCAGCAGAGGACAGGGGGTAGAAGGCTACACCTTC. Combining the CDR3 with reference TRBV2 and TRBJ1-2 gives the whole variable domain EPEVTQTPSHQVTQMGQEVILRCVPISNHLYFYWYRQILGQKVEFLVSFYNNEISEKSEIFDDQFSVERPDGSNFTLKIRSTKLEDSAMYFCASRGQGVEGYTFGSGTRLTVV.

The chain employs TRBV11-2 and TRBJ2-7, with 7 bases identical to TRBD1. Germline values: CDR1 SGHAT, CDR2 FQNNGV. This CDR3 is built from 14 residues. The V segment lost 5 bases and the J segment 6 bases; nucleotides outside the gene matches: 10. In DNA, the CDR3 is TGTGCCAGCAGCCACCCAGTCGCAGGGGGCGAGCAGTACTTC. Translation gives CASSHPVAGGEQYF.

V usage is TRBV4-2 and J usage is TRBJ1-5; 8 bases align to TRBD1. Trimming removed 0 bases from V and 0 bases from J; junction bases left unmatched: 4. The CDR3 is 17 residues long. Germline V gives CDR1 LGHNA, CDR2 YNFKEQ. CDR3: CASSQDGDRISNQPQHF. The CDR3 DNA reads TGTGCCAGCAGCCAAGATGGGGACAGGATTAGCAATCAGCCCCAGCATTTT.

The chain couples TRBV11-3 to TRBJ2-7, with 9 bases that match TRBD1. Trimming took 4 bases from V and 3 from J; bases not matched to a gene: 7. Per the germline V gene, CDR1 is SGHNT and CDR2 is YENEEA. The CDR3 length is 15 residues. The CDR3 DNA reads TGTGCCAGCAGCTCCCCGGGACAGGGTTTCTACGAGCAGTACTTC. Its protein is CASSSPGQGFYEQYF.

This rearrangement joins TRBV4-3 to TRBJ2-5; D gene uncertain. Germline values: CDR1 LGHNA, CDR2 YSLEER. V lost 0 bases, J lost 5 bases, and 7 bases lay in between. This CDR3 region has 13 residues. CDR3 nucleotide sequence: TGCGCCAGCAGCCAAGAACTATTTGAGACCCAGTACTTC. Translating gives CASSQELFETQYF.